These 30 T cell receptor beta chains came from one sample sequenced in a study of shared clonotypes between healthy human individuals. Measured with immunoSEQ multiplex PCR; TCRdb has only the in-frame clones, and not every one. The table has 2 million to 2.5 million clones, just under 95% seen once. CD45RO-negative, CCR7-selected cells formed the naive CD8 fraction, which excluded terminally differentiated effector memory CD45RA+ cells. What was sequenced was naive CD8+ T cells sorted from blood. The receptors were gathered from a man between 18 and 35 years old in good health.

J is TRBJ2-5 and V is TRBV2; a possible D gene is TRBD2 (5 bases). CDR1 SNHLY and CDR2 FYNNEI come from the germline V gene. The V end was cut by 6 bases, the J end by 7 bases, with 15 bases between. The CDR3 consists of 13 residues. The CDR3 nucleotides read TGTGCCAGCAGGCCACGGGGAACCATGACCCAGTACTTC. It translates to CASRPRGTMTQYF.

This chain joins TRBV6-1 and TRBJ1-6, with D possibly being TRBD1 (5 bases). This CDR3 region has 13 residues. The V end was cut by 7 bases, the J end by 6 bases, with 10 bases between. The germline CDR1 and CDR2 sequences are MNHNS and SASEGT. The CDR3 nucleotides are TGTGCCAGCAAAGGGACGGGTAATTCACCCCTCCACTTT. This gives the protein CASKGTGNSPLHF.

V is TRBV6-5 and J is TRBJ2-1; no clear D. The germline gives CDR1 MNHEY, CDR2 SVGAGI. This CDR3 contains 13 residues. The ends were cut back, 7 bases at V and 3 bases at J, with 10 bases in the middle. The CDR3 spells CASTPRLYNEQFF. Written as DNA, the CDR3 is TGTGCCAGCACCCCCCGCCTCTACAATGAGCAGTTCTTC.

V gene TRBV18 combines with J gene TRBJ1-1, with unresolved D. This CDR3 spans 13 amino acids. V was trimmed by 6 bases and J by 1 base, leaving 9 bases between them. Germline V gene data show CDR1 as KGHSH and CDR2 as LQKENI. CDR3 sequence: CASSSPGNTEAFF. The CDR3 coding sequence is TGTGCCAGCTCGTCCCCTGGGAACACTGAAGCTTTCTTT. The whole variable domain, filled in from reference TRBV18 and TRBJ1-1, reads NAGVMQNPRHLVRRRGQEARLRCSPMKGHSHVYWYRQLPEEGLKFMVYLQKENIIDESGMPKERFSAEFPKEGPSILRIQQVVRGDSAAYFCASSSPGNTEAFFGQGTRLTVV.

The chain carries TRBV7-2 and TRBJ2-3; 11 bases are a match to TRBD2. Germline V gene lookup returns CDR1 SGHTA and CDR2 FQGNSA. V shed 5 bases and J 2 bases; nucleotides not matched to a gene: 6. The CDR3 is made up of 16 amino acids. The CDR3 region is CASSLVAGGVTDTQYF. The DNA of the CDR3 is TGTGCCAGCAGCCTGGTAGCGGGAGGGGTCACAGATACGCAGTATTTT.

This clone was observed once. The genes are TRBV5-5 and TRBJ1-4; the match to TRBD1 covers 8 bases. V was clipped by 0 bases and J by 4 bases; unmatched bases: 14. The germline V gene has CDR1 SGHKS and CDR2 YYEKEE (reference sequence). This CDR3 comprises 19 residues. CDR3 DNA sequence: TGTGCCAGCAGCTTGGCAGGACAGGGAGAGGGGTCTAATAATGAAAAACTGTTTTTT. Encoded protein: CASSLAGQGEGSNNEKLFF.

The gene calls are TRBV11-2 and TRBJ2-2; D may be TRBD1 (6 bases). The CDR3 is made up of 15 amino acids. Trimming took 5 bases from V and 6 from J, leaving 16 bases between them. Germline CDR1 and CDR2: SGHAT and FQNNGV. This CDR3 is CASSKGVGAAGELFF. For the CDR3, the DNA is TGTGCCAGCAGCAAAGGGGTGGGGGCGGCCGGGGAGCTGTTTTTT.

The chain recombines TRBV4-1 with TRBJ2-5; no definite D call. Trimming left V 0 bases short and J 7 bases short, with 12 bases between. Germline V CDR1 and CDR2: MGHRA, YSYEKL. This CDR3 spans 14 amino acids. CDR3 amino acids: CASSQDRPTVTQYF. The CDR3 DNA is TGCGCCAGCAGCCAAGATCGCCCTACCGTGACCCAGTACTTC.

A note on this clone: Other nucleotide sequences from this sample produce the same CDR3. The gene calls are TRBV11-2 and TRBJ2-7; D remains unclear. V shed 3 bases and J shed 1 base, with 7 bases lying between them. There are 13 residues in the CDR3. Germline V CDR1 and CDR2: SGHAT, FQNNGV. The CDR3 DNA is TGTGCCAGCAGCTTTGGGGTTTCCTACGAGCAGTACTTC. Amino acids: CASSFGVSYEQYF.

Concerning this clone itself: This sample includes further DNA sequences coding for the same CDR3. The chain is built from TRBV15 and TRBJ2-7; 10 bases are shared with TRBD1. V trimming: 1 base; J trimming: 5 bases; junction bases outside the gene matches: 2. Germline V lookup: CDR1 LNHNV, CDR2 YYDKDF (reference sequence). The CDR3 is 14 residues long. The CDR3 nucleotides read TGTGCCACCAGCAGAGTGGGGACAGGGGACGAGCAGTACTTC. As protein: CATSRVGTGDEQYF.

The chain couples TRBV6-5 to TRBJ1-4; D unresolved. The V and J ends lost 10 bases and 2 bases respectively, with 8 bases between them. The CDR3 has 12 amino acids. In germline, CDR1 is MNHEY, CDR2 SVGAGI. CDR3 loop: CATRSTNEKLFF. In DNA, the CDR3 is TGTGCCACTCGGTCCACTAATGAAAAACTGTTTTTT.

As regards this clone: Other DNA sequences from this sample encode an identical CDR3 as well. The CDR3 DNA is TGTGCCAGCAGCTTGGCCGGCGAGCAGTTCTTC. Amino acids: CASSLAGEQFF. The chain employs TRBV5-4 and TRBJ2-1, with no clear D. The CDR3 has 11 residues. V gave up 0 bases and J gave up 10 bases, with 5 bases separating them. Germline V gives CDR1 SGHNT, CDR2 YYREEE (reference sequence).

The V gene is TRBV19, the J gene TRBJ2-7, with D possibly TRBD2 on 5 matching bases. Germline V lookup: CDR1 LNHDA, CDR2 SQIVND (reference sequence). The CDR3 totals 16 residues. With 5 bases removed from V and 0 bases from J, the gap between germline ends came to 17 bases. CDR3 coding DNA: TGTGCCAGTAGTTCCATGTGGCGAGGGAGCTCCTACGAGCAGTACTTC. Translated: CASSSMWRGSSYEQYF.

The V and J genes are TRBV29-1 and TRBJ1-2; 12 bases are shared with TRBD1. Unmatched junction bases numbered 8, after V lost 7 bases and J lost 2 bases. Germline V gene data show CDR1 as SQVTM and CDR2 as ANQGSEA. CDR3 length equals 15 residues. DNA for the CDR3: TGCAGCGCCCCAGTGGGACAGGGGGCAAACTATGGCTACACCTTC. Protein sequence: CSAPVGQGANYGYTF.

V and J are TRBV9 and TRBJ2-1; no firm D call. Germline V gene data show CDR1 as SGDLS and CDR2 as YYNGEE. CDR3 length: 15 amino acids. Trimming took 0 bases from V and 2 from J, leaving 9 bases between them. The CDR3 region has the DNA TGTGCCAGCAGCGTAGATCTGATGGCCTACAATGAGCAGTTCTTC. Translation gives CASSVDLMAYNEQFF.

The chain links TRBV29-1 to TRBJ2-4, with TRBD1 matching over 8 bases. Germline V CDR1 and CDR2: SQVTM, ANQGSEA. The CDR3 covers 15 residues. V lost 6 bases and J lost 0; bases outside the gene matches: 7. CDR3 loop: CSVSGGWEAKNIQYF. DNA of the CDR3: TGCAGCGTATCAGGGGGCTGGGAAGCCAAAAACATTCAGTACTTC.

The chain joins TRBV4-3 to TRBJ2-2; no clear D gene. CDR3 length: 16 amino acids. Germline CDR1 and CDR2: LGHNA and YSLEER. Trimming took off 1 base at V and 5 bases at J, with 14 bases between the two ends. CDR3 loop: CASSQGTATVTGELFF. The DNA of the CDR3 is TGCGCCAGCAGCCAAGGGACGGCTACAGTGACCGGGGAGCTGTTTTTT.

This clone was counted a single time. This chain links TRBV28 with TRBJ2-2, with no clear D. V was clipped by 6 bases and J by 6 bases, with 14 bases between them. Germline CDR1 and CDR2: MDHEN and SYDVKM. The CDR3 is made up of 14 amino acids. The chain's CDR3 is CASSLVGWSGELFF. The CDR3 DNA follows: TGTGCCAGCAGCCTGGTGGGGTGGTCCGGGGAGCTGTTTTTT.

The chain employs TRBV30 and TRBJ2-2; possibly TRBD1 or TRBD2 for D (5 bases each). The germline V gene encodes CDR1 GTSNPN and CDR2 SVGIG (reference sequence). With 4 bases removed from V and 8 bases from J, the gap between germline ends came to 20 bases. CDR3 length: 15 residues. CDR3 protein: CAWTLGPTLGGELFF. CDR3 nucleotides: TGTGCCTGGACCTTGGGACCCACTCTAGGGGGGGAGCTGTTTTTT.

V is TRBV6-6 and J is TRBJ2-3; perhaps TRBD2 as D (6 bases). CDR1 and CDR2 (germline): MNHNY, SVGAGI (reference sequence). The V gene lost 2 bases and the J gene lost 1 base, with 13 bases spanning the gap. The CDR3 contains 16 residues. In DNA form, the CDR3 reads TGTGCCAGCAGTTACGGCTGGGGAGGAGGCACAGATACGCAGTATTTT. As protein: CASSYGWGGGTDTQYF.

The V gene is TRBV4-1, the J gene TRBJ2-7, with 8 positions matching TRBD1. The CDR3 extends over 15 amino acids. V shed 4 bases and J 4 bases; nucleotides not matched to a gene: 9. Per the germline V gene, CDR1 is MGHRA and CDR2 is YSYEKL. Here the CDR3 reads CASSLSAGGAYEQYF. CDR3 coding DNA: TGCGCCAGCAGCCTTTCAGCAGGGGGCGCTTACGAGCAGTACTTC.

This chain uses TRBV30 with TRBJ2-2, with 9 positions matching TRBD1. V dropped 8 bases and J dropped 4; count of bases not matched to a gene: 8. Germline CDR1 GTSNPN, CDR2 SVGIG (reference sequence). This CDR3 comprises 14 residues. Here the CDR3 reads CAVQGAISTGELFF. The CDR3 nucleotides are TGTGCCGTACAGGGGGCGATCTCCACCGGGGAGCTGTTTTTT. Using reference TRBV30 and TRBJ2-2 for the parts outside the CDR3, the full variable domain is SQTIHQWPATLVQPVGSPLSLECTVEGTSNPNLYWYRQAAGRGLQLLFYSVGIGQISSEVPQNLSASRPQDRQFILSSKKLLLSDSGFYLCAVQGAISTGELFFGEGSRLTVL.

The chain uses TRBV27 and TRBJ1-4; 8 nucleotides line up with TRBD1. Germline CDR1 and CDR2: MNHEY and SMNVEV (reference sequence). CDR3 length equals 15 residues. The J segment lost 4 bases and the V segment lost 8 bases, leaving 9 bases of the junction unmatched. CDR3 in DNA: TGTGCCAGCTCCGACCTCGGACAGGGTAATGAAAAACTGTTTTTT. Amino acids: CASSDLGQGNEKLFF.

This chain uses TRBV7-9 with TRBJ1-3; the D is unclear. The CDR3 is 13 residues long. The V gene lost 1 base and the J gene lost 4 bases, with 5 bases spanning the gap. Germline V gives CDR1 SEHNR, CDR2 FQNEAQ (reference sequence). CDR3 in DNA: TGTGCCAGCAGCTTAGGTTCCGGAAACACCATATATTTT. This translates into CASSLGSGNTIYF.

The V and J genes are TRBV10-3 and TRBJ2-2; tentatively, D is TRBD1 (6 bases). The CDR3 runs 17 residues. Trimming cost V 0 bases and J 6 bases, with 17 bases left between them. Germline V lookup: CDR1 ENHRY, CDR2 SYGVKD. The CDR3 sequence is CAISESLINRVPGELFF. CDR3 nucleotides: TGTGCCATCAGTGAGTCGCTAATAAACAGGGTACCCGGGGAGCTGTTTTTT.

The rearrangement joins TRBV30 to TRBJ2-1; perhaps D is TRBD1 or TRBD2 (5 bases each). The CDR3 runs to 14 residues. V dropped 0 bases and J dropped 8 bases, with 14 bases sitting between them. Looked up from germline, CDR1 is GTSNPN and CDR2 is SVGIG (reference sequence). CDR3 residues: CAWSVLGPEDEQFF. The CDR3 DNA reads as TGTGCCTGGAGTGTCCTGGGACCCGAGGATGAGCAGTTCTTC.

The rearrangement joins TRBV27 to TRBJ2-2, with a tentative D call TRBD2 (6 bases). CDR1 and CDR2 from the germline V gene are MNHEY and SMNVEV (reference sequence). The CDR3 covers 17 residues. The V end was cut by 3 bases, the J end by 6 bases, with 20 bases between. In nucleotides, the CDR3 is TGTGCCAGCAGTTTCGTACGCGCGGGAAAGTGGGCCGGGGAGCTGTTTTTT. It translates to CASSFVRAGKWAGELFF.

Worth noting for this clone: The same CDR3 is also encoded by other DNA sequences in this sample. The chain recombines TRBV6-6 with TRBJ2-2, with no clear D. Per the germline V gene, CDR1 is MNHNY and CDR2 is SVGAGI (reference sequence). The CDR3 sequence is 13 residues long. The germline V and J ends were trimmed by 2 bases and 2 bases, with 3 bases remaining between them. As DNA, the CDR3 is TGTGCCAGCAGTTACGTCAACACCGGGGAGCTGTTTTTT. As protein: CASSYVNTGELFF.

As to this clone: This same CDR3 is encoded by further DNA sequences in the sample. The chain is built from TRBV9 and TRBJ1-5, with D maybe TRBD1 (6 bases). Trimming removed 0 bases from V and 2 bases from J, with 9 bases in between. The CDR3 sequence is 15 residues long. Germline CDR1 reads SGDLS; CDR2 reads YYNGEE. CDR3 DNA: TGTGCCAGCAGCGTAGCCGGGGGCGGCAATCAGCCCCAGCATTTT. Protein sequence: CASSVAGGGNQPQHF. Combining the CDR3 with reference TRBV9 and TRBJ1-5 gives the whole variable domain DSGVTQTPKHLITATGQRVTLRCSPRSGDLSVYWYQQSLDQGLQFLIQYYNGEERAKGNILERFSAQQFPDLHSELNLSSLELGDSALYFCASSVAGGGNQPQHFGDGTRLSIL.

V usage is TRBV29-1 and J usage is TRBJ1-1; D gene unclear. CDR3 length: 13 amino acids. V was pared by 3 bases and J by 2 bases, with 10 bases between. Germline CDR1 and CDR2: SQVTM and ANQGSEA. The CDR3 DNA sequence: TGCAGCGTTGACCGGGGAACCAACACTGAAGCTTTCTTT. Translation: CSVDRGTNTEAFF.